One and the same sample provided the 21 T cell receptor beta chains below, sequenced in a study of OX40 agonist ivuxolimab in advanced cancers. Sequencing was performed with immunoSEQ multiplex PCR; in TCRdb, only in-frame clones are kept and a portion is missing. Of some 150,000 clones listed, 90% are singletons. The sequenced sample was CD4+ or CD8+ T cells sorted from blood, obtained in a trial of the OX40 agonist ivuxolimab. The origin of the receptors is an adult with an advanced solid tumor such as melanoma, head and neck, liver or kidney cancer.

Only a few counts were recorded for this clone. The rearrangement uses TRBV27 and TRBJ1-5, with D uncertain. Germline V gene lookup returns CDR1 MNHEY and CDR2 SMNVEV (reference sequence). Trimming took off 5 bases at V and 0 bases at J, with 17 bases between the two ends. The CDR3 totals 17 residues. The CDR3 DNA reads TGTGCCAGCAGTCCCTTCTCAGGCTACGATAGCAATCAGCCCCAGCATTTT. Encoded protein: CASSPFSGYDSNQPQHF.

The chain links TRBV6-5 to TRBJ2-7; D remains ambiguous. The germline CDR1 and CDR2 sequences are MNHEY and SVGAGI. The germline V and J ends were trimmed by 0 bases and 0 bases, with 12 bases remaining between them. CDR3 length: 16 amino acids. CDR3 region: CASSYSGSPHSYEQYF. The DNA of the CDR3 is TGTGCCAGCAGTTACTCAGGGTCCCCCCACTCCTACGAGCAGTACTTC.

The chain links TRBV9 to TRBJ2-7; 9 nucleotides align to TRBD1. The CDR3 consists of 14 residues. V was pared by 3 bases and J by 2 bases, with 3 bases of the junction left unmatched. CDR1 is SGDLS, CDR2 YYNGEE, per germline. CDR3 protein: CASSGTGGPYEQYF. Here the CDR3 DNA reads TGTGCCAGCAGCGGTACAGGGGGCCCCTACGAGCAGTACTTC.

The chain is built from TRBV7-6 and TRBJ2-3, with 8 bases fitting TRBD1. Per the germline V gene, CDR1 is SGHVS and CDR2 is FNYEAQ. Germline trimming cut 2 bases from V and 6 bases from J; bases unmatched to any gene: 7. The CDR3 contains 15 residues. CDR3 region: CASSLTQGAGDTQYF. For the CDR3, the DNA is TGTGCCAGCAGCTTAACCCAGGGGGCGGGGGATACGCAGTATTTT. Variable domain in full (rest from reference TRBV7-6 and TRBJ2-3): GAGVSQSPRYKVTKRGQDVALRCDPISGHVSLYWYRQALGQGPEFLTYFNYEAQQDKSGLPNDRFSAERPEGSISTLTIQRTEQRDSAMYRCASSLTQGAGDTQYFGPGTRLTVL.

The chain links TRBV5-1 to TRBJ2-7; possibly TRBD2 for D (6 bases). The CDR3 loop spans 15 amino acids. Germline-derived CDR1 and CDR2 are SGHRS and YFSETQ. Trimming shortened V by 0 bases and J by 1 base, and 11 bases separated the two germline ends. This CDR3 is CASSLDTSGSYEQYF. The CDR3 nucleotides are TGCGCCAGCAGCTTGGACACGAGCGGGTCCTACGAGCAGTACTTC.

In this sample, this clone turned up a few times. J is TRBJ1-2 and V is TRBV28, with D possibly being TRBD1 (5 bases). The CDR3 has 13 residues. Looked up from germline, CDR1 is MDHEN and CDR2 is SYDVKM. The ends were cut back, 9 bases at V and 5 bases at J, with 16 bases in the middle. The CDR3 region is CASIPGTDYGYTF. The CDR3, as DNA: TGTGCCAGTATTCCCGGGACTGATTATGGCTACACCTTC.

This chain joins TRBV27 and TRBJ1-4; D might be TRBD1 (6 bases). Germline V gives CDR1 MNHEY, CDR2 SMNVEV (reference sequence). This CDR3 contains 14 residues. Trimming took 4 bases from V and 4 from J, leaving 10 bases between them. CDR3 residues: CASSWGGLNEKLFF. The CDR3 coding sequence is TGTGCCAGCAGTTGGGGGGGCCTTAATGAAAAACTGTTTTTT.

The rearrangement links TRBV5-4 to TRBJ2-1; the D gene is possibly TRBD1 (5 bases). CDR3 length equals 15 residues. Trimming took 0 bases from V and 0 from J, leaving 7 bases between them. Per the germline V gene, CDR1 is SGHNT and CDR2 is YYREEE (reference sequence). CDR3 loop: CASSLGGGSYNEQFF. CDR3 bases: TGTGCCAGCAGCTTGGGGGGCGGCTCCTACAATGAGCAGTTCTTC.

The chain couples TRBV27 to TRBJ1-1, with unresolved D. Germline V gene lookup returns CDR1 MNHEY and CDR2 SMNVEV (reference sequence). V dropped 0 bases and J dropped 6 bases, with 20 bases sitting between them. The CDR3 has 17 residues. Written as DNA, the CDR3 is TGTGCCAGCAGTTTATCGGGCAGGAATCTTATGAGGGCTGAAGCTTTCTTT. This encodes CASSLSGRNLMRAEAFF.

The CDR3 protein is CASSFGQGPSLGQPQHF. The CDR3 DNA sequence: TGTGCCAGCAGTTTTGGACAGGGGCCGAGCTTAGGGCAGCCCCAGCATTTT. V and J are TRBV27 and TRBJ1-5; 9 bases line up with TRBD1. The CDR3 length is 17 residues. Germline CDR1 and CDR2: MNHEY and SMNVEV (reference sequence). With V trimmed by 3 bases and J by 7 bases, 13 bases remained unmatched.

The CDR3 DNA reads TGTGCCAGCTCTCGAGCCCAGGGCGGGGCGATGAACACTGAAGCTTTCTTT. Its protein product is CASSRAQGGAMNTEAFF. The chain combines TRBV18 with TRBJ1-1; D possibly corresponds to TRBD1 (5 bases). Germline V gene sequence: CDR1 KGHSH, CDR2 LQKENI. V was shortened by 6 bases and J by 0 bases, with 20 bases between the two germline ends. This CDR3 is built from 17 residues.

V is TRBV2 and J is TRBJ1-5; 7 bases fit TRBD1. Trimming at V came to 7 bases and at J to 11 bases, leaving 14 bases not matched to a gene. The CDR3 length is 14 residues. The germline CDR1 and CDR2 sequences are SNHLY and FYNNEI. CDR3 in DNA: TGTGCCAGCACCCTGACAGGGACTACTTCGGCCCAGCATTTT. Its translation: CASTLTGTTSAQHF.

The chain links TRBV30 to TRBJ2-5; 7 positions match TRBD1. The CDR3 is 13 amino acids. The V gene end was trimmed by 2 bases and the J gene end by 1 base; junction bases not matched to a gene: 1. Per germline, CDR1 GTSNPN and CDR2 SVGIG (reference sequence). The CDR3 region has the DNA TGTGCCTGGAGTCGGGACAGCCAAGAGACCCAGTACTTC. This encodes CAWSRDSQETQYF.

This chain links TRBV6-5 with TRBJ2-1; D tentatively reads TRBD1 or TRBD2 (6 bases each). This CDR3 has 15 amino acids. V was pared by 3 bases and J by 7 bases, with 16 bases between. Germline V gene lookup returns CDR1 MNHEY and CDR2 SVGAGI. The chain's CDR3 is CASSYAGSRGNEQFF. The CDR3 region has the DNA TGTGCCAGCAGTTATGCGGGGAGTAGGGGGAATGAGCAGTTCTTC.

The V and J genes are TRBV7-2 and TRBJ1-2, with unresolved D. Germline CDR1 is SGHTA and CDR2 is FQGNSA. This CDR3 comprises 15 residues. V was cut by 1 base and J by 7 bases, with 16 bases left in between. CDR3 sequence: CASSLEAGTGLGYTF. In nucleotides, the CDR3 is TGTGCCAGCAGCTTAGAGGCAGGAACGGGTCTTGGCTACACCTTC.

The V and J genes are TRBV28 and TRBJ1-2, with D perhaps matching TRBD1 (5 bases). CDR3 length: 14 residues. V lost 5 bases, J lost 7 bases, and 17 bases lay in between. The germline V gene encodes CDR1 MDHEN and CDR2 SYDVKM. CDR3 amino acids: CASSPGISGSGYTF. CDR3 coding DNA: TGTGCCAGCAGTCCAGGGATAAGTGGTAGTGGCTACACCTTC.

The CDR3 spells CASRGEYTEAFF. For the CDR3, the DNA is TGTGCCAGCAGAGGAGAGTACACTGAAGCTTTCTTT. The chain has TRBV6-5 and TRBJ1-1; D not resolved. Germline V gives CDR1 MNHEY, CDR2 SVGAGI. V was pared by 6 bases and J by 3 bases, with 8 bases between. This CDR3 region has 12 residues.

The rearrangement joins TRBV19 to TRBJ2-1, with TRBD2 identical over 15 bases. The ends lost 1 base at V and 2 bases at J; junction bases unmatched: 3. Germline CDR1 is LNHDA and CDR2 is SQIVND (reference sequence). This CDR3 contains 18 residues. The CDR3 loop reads CASSIAGLAGGTYNEQFF. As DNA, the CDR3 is TGTGCCAGTAGTATAGCCGGACTAGCGGGAGGGACCTACAATGAGCAGTTCTTC.

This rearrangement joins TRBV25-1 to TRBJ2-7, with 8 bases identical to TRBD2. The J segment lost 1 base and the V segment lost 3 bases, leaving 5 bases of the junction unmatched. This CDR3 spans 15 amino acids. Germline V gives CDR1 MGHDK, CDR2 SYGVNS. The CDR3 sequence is CASSDDREGSYEQYF. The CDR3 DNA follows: TGTGCCAGCAGTGACGACCGGGAGGGATCCTACGAGCAGTACTTC.

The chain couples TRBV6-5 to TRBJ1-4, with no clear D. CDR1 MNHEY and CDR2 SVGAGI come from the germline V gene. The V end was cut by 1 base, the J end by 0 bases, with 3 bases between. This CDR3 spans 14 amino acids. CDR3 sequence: CASSYFATNEKLFF. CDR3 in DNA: TGTGCCAGCAGTTACTTCGCAACTAATGAAAAACTGTTTTTT.

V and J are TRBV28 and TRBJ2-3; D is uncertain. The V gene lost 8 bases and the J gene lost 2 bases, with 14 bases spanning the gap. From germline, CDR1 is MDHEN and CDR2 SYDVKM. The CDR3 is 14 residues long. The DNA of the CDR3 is TGTGCCAGCCTTACCGGTGGAAACACAGATACGCAGTATTTT. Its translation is CASLTGGNTDTQYF.